Reported below is one T cell receptor beta chain. The antigen remains undetermined. This sample is part of a study of T cells expressing NK-cell markers. Study-level background: Sorted CD3+CD56+NKG2C+, CD3+CD56+NKG2C- and CD3+CD56-NKG2C+ T cells supplied TCR beta repertoires.

Germline loops: CDR1 SGHDN, CDR2 FVKESK. This CDR3 has 15 amino acids. Study conclusions and caveats: There were a few donors in whom these clonotypes also led the CD3+CD56-NKG2C+ fraction.

For each CDR3 protein, TCRdb gives one entry from its re-call of the 5' RACE reads, without DNA. The listing contains roughly 390,000 distinct CDR3 sequences. The source of this sequence is a man aged 18-75 years in good health. The genes are TRBV14 and TRBJ2-1; TCRdb's D call of TRBD2 is untestable without DNA. The sequenced material came from blood T cells: a sorted CD56 or NKG2C T cell subset, CD4+ or CD8+ T cells, or bulk PBMC T cells (not recorded which). CDR3 in amino acids: CASSQVSGGWNEQFF.